This T cell receptor (beta chain) originates from a study of blood T cell repertoires in COVID-19. Across the whole study: Collection of acute and convalescent COVID-19 samples took place in the United States, Italy and Spain. Nucleic acid was either cDNA or gDNA, and it came from T cells, B-cell-depleted T cells, or PBMCs.

Study processing details: Reference gene primers were amplified, and this amplification served to estimate nucleated cell counts. Assay used: immunoSEQ multiplex PCR; TCRdb lists only in-frame clones, some missing. Clonal size and the V and J genes are those of that table, whereas D and trimming came from the DNA. Of about 93,000 clones in the sample, about 88% are singletons; the top ten hold around a sixth. This clone appeared a few times. V gave up 6 bases and J gave up 8 bases, with 14 bases separating them. This CDR3 comprises 13 residues. Germline-derived CDR1 and CDR2 are LNHDA and SQIVND (reference sequence).

The sequenced material came from peripheral blood. The receptor comes from an elderly woman with acute or convalescent COVID-19. The V call is TRBV19, the J call TRBJ1-5, with D maybe TRBD1 (6 bases). The CDR3 DNA reads as TGTGCCAGTAGACTGGGGGCTCAAGAGCCCCAGCATTTT. Translated, it gives CASRLGAQEPQHF.